These 5 T cell receptor beta chains were all obtained from the same sample, sequenced in a study of cytomegalovirus exposure and HLA in healthy donors. Amplification used 60 Vbeta primers and 13 Jbeta primers. Assay used: immunoSEQ multiplex PCR; TCRdb lists only in-frame clones, some missing. The sample shows around 140,000 clones, less than 85% of them seen only once. Sequenced material: PBMCs. The source is a man between 40 and 49 years old in good health and CMV-seronegative.

This clone was counted a few times. The chain uses TRBV11-1 and TRBJ2-1; 8 positions match TRBD2. This CDR3 comprises 15 residues. Losses at the gene ends were 5 bases for V and 4 bases for J; bases not matched to a gene: 7. From germline, CDR1 is SGHAT and CDR2 FQDESV (reference sequence). The CDR3 reads CASSVSGSPYNEQFF. Written as DNA, the CDR3 is TGTGCCAGCAGCGTAAGCGGGAGTCCTTACAATGAGCAGTTCTTC.

This sequence joins TRBV7-2 and TRBJ2-1; D is perhaps TRBD2 (5 bases). Between the trimmed V and J ends, which lost 2 bases and 8 bases, there was a span of 19 bases. The V gene's germline CDR1 is SGHTA and CDR2 FQGNSA. This CDR3 contains 16 residues. The CDR3 sequence: CASSLLGIKGPDEQFF. The CDR3 bases are TGTGCCAGCAGCTTACTCGGGATTAAGGGTCCCGATGAGCAGTTCTTC.

This clone appeared once. The chain is built from TRBV27 and TRBJ1-1, with D tentatively TRBD1 (6 bases). Trimming removed 5 bases at V and 5 bases at J, with 9 bases between. This CDR3 is 12 amino acids long. Germline CDR1 is MNHEY and CDR2 is SMNVEV (reference sequence). CDR3 region: CASSTRGTEAFF. The DNA for the CDR3 is TGTGCCAGCAGTACCAGGGGTACTGAAGCTTTCTTT.

The chain links TRBV4-1 to TRBJ2-5, with 9 bases identical to TRBD2. J was trimmed by 2 bases and V by 4 bases; bases with no gene match: 2. CDR1 and CDR2 (germline): MGHRA, YSYEKL. This CDR3 has 14 amino acids. The CDR3 nucleotides are TGCGCCAGCAGCCCTACTAGCGGGCAAGAGACCCAGTACTTC. Protein product: CASSPTSGQETQYF.

This chain connects TRBV7-6 to TRBJ1-1, with no clear D. The CDR3 runs 14 residues. Germline CDR1 and CDR2: SGHVS and FNYEAQ. Trimming stripped 3 bases from V and 0 bases from J, with 8 bases between. The CDR3 is CASSFNQMNTEAFF. The CDR3 bases are TGTGCCAGCAGCTTCAACCAGATGAACACTGAAGCTTTCTTT. Using reference TRBV7-6 and TRBJ1-1 for the parts outside the CDR3, the full variable domain is GAGVSQSPRYKVTKRGQDVALRCDPISGHVSLYWYRQALGQGPEFLTYFNYEAQQDKSGLPNDRFSAERPEGSISTLTIQRTEQRDSAMYRCASSFNQMNTEAFFGQGTRLTVV.